The 15 T cell receptor beta chains below all came from one sample that was sequenced in a study of response to subunit inactivated influenza vaccine. TCRdb reanalysed the RT-PCR reads using MiXCR and keeps one entry per CDR3 protein. The sample has about half a million distinct CDR3 sequences, 6% to 9% seen once. Sequencing was performed on PBMCs from blood, taken around 25 months after vaccination. These receptors all come from a man between 50 and 75 years old who received an inactivated influenza vaccine.

This sequence joins TRBV2 and TRBJ2-7; unclear D gene. Germline V gives CDR1 SNHLY, CDR2 FYNNEI. The CDR3 covers 16 residues. The ends were cut back, 4 bases at V and 6 bases at J, with 22 bases in the middle. The DNA of the CDR3 is TGTGCCAGCAGTGCCAACCCTCAATATGGGTATGGCGAGCAGTACTTC. As protein: CASSANPQYGYGEQYF.

This clonotype came up a few times. J is TRBJ2-1 and V is TRBV7-2, with 7 bases aligning to TRBD1. Germline loops: CDR1 SGHTA, CDR2 FQGNSA. The CDR3 has 15 residues. J was trimmed by 8 bases and V by 0 bases; bases with no gene match: 7. This chain's CDR3 is CASSLAPGRGHEQFF. The CDR3 nucleotides read TGTGCCAGCAGCTTAGCCCCAGGAAGGGGGCATGAGCAGTTCTTC.

In regard to this clonotype: Germline is not matched at one junction end, which may reflect a read error. V and J are TRBV20-1 and TRBJ2-4; TRBD2 aligns across 12 bases. Germline CDR1 DFQATT, CDR2 SNEGSKA (reference sequence). This CDR3 has 17 residues. The CDR3 DNA reads as TGCTGTGCTCAACAGGGAGGACTAGCGGGAATAAAAAACATTCAGTACTTC. Translation gives CCAQQGGLAGIKNIQYF.

The rearrangement links TRBV5-1 to TRBJ1-2, with D perhaps matching TRBD1 (5 bases). The CDR3 totals 14 residues. Trimming cost V 4 bases and J 4 bases, with 14 bases left between them. CDR1 and CDR2 from the germline V gene are SGHRS and YFSETQ. CDR3 sequence (DNA): TGCGCCAGCAGCCTCACCGGGACTTTCTATGGCTACACCTTC. Translating gives CASSLTGTFYGYTF. Full variable domain (missing parts from reference TRBV5-1 and TRBJ1-2): KAGVTQTPRYLIKTRGQQVTLSCSPISGHRSVSWYQQTPGQGLQFLFEYFSETQRNKGNFPGRFSGRQFSNSRSEMNVSTLELGDSALYLCASSLTGTFYGYTFGSGTRLTVV.

Many counts were recorded for this clonotype. This chain uses TRBV9 with TRBJ2-7, with D possibly matching TRBD1 (5 bases). The CDR3 has 14 residues. With 0 bases removed from V and 3 bases from J, the gap between germline ends came to 10 bases. Per the germline V gene, CDR1 is SGDLS and CDR2 is YYNGEE. CDR3 DNA sequence: TGTGCCAGCAGCGTAGATGACAGCAACTACGAGCAGTACTTC. Its translation: CASSVDDSNYEQYF.

Many counts were recorded for this clonotype. The rearrangement joins TRBV6-1 to TRBJ2-4; TRBD1 might be the D (7 bases). The CDR3 loop spans 15 amino acids. Trimming cost V 6 bases and J 2 bases, with 14 bases left between them. From germline, CDR1 is MNHNS and CDR2 SASEGT. In DNA form, the CDR3 reads TGTGCCAGCAGAGGCGGGGACAGCCCCAAAAACATTCAGTACTTC. Encoded protein: CASRGGDSPKNIQYF.

V is TRBV20-1 and J is TRBJ1-3, with 7 bases identical to TRBD1. The V gene end was trimmed by 5 bases and the J gene end by 2 bases; junction bases not matched to a gene: 6. This CDR3 contains 14 residues. Germline values: CDR1 DFQATT, CDR2 SNEGSKA (reference sequence). CDR3 in amino acids: CSAYRGGPGNTIYF. CDR3 DNA sequence: TGCAGTGCTTACAGGGGTGGCCCTGGAAACACCATATATTTT.

This clonotype was counted between two and nine times. The chain combines TRBV29-1 with TRBJ1-1, with no clear D. Germline CDR1 SQVTM, CDR2 ANQGSEA. This CDR3 region has 14 residues. V was trimmed by 2 bases and J by 1 base, leaving 11 bases between them. This CDR3 is CSVERRVANTEAFF. Written as DNA, the CDR3 is TGCAGCGTTGAAAGGCGGGTAGCGAACACTGAAGCTTTCTTT.

This clonotype was counted only a few times. The chain links TRBV29-1 to TRBJ1-5; 10 bases match TRBD1. With 6 bases clipped from V and 7 bases from J, the junction kept 3 bases outside the gene matches. Germline V gene data show CDR1 as SQVTM and CDR2 as ANQGSEA. The CDR3 has 12 residues. DNA for the CDR3: TGCAGCGTCCGGGACAGGGGACAGCCCCAGCATTTT. It is translated as CSVRDRGQPQHF.

This clonotype was counted at least ten times. This sequence joins TRBV4-1 and TRBJ1-1; a possible D gene is TRBD1 (5 bases). V was clipped by 1 base and J by 1 base, with 13 bases between them. CDR1 and CDR2 (germline): MGHRA, YSYEKL. The CDR3 length is 16 residues. In DNA form, the CDR3 reads TGCGCCAGCAGCCAAGTGGGGGGGTTACCGAACACTGAAGCTTTCTTT. Its translation is CASSQVGGLPNTEAFF.

The sample holds a few counts of this clonotype. This chain connects TRBV18 to TRBJ2-6, with TRBD1 identical over 7 bases. Germline trimming cut 6 bases from V and 2 bases from J; bases unmatched to any gene: 4. The CDR3 is 15 residues long. The germline V gene has CDR1 KGHSH and CDR2 LQKENI. Here the CDR3 DNA reads TGTGCCAGCTCCCAAGACAGGGCTGGGGCCAACGTCCTGACTTTC. Protein: CASSQDRAGANVLTF.

The chain combines TRBV9 with TRBJ2-1, with 14 nucleotides matching TRBD2. V lost 3 bases and J lost 16; bases outside the gene matches: 9. The CDR3 sequence is 14 residues long. CDR1 is SGDLS, CDR2 YYNGEE, per germline. The CDR3 sequence is CASSDGTSGSPLFF. The CDR3 region has the DNA TGTGCCAGCAGCGATGGGACTAGCGGGAGCCCGTTATTCTTC.

This clonotype was observed at least ten times. This chain links TRBV12-3 or TRBV12-4 with TRBJ1-1, with D unresolved. The ends were cut back, 6 bases at V and 1 base at J, with 9 bases in the middle. CDR3 length equals 13 residues. CDR3 in amino acids: CASSLKENTEAFF. DNA of the CDR3: TGTGCCAGCAGCTTAAAGGAGAACACTGAAGCTTTCTTT.

This clonotype has a count of ten or more. The chain links TRBV5-1 to TRBJ2-1, with a tentative D call TRBD2 (5 bases). Trimming removed 7 bases from V and 0 bases from J, with 17 bases in between. CDR3 length: 16 residues. Germline values: CDR1 SGHRS, CDR2 YFSETQ. Here the CDR3 DNA reads TGCGCCAGCGCCCCTAGTGCGACTACCTCCTACAATGAGCAGTTCTTC. It translates to CASAPSATTSYNEQFF. Drawing the rest from reference TRBV5-1 and TRBJ2-1, the complete variable domain is KAGVTQTPRYLIKTRGQQVTLSCSPISGHRSVSWYQQTPGQGLQFLFEYFSETQRNKGNFPGRFSGRQFSNSRSEMNVSTLELGDSALYLCASAPSATTSYNEQFFGPGTRLTVL.

V is TRBV11-2 and J is TRBJ2-7, with D unclear. Trimming shortened V by 3 bases and J by 4 bases, and 16 bases separated the two germline ends. Germline values: CDR1 SGHAT, CDR2 FQNNGV. This CDR3 region has 15 residues. This CDR3 reads CASSFVTGPVYEQYF. The CDR3 DNA sequence: TGTGCCAGCAGCTTTGTTACGGGTCCGGTGTACGAGCAGTACTTC. Variable domain in full (rest from reference TRBV11-2 and TRBJ2-7): EAGVAQSPRYKIIEKRQSVAFWCNPISGHATLYWYQQILGQGPKLLIQFQNNGVVDDSQLPKDRFSAERLKGVDSTLKIQPAKLEDSAVYLCASSFVTGPVYEQYFGPGTRLTVT.